The clone carrying this TCR beta chain was recorded many times. Its specificity is unknown. CDR3 length: 20 amino acids. Germline assignment: CDR1 SEHNR and CDR2 FQNEAQ (reference sequence). Trimming cost V 3 bases and J 5 bases; bases outside gene matches: 21. This sample is drawn from a study of blood T cells in healthy people across ages. Together with a sample-barcoded 5' primer, a J-beta primer mix was included in a second PCR lasting about 6 to 11 cycles. TCRdb re-derived calls from the 5' RACE reads in MiXCR, one entry per CDR3 protein. Of about 670,000 distinct CDR3 sequences in the sample, around two fifths were seen once. Study-wide points: It was held that the diversity estimates obtained from one million T cells were underestimates. Diversity was higher, and naive CD4+ cells more numerous, in long-lived donors than in aged donors.

The chain recombines TRBV7-9 with TRBJ2-2; 7 bases map to TRBD1. The source is an elderly man in good health. Specimen: blood. The CDR3 loop reads CASSFPAMTGSFVLTGELFF. As DNA, the CDR3 is TGTGCCAGCAGCTTCCCTGCTATGACAGGGTCCTTCGTCTTAACCGGGGAGCTGTTTTTT.